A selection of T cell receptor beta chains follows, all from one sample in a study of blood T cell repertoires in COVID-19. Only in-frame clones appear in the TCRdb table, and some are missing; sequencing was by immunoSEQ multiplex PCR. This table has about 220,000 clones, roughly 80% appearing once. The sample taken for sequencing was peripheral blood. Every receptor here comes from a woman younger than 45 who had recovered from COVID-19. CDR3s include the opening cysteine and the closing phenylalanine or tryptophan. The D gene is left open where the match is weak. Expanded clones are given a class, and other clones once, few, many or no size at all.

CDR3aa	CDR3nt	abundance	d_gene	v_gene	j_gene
CASSGQANTEAFF	TGTGCCAGCTCGGGACAGGCGAACACTGAAGCTTTCTTT	NA	TRBD1	TRBV18	TRBJ1-1
CASSPGGPNEQFF	TGTGCCAGCAGCCCTGGAGGGCCGAATGAGCAGTTCTTC	once	NA	TRBV14	TRBJ2-1
CASSEITEGQGVYGYTF	TGTGCCAGCAGTGAAATAACGGAGGGACAGGGGGTATATGGCTACACCTTC	NA	TRBD1	TRBV7-9	TRBJ1-2
CASSPRRGRDQPQHF	TGTGCCAGCAGCCCGAGACGGGGTCGGGATCAGCCCCAGCATTTT	NA	NA	TRBV11-2	TRBJ1-5
CASSFSPRATGELFF	TGTGCCAGCAGCTTTTCCCCCAGGGCCACCGGGGAGCTGTTTTTT	NA	NA	TRBV5-6	TRBJ2-2
CASSPPETGEQYF	TGCGCCAGCAGCCCCCCCGAGACGGGGGAGCAGTACTTC	NA	NA	TRBV5-1	TRBJ2-7
CASSPGESYGYTF	TGCGCCAGCAGCCCGGGGGAGAGCTATGGCTACACCTTC	few	NA	TRBV4-1	TRBJ1-2
CASGAWELSTNEKLFF	TGTGCCAGCGGAGCTTGGGAGTTGTCTACTAATGAAAAACTGTTTTTT	NA	NA	TRBV5-6	TRBJ1-4
CATSRDSGSRMDEQFF	TGTGCCACCAGCAGAGATAGCGGGAGTAGGATGGATGAGCAGTTCTTC	NA	TRBD2	TRBV15	TRBJ2-1
CASSTPAVPQHF	TGTGCCAGCAGTACTCCCGCGGTGCCCCAGCATTTT	NA	NA	TRBV6-6	TRBJ1-5
CASNPDRALGGYTF	TGTGCCAGTAATCCCGACAGGGCCCTTGGTGGCTACACCTTC	NA	TRBD1	TRBV19	TRBJ1-2
CASRQGIGSYGYTF	TGTGCCAGCAGACAGGGGATCGGGTCCTATGGCTACACCTTC	NA	TRBD1	TRBV6-4	TRBJ1-2
CASSLLAEVAVHEQYF	TGTGCCAGCAGTTTACTAGCGGAAGTCGCGGTCCACGAGCAGTACTTC	NA	TRBD2	TRBV9	TRBJ2-7
CASSDSSSGFNTQYF	TGTGCCAGCAGTGACTCGTCTAGCGGGTTCAATACGCAGTATTTT	NA	TRBD2	TRBV6-4	TRBJ2-3
CASSVTMSSYEQYF	TGTGCCAGCAGCGTAACTATGAGCTCCTACGAGCAGTACTTC	few	NA	TRBV9	TRBJ2-7
CASRGTAYNQPQHF	TGTGCCAGCAGGGGGACAGCCTACAATCAGCCCCAGCATTTT	NA	TRBD1	TRBV6-5	TRBJ1-5
CASSPGGAGGADGELFF	TGTGCCAGCAGCCCCGGGGGGGCTGGGGGCGCGGACGGGGAGCTGTTTTTT	NA	TRBD2	TRBV5-8	TRBJ2-2
CASSPGGAGYTF	TGTGCCAGCAGCCCTGGGGGGGCTGGCTACACCTTC	NA	NA	TRBV13	TRBJ1-2
CASSGSEGTNEKLFF	TGTGCCAGCAGTGGGTCCGAGGGCACTAATGAAAAACTGTTTTTT	NA	NA	TRBV9	TRBJ1-4
CASSLGASDLREQYF	TGTGCCAGCAGCTTAGGCGCTAGCGACTTGAGGGAGCAGTACTTC	NA	NA	TRBV7-3	TRBJ2-7
CASSSGSPNYGYTF	TGTGCCAGCAGCTCAGGGTCGCCTAACTATGGCTACACCTTC	NA	NA	TRBV7-3	TRBJ1-2
CASSEQGADYGYTF	TGTGCCAGCAGTGAACAGGGGGCGGACTATGGCTACACCTTC	once	TRBD1	TRBV2	TRBJ1-2
CASSQGSGMDIQYF	TGTGCCAGCAGCCAAGGATCGGGGATGGACATTCAGTACTTC	NA	NA	TRBV3-1/TRBV3-2	TRBJ2-4
CASSVEKKGLYGYTF	TGCGCCAGCAGTGTAGAGAAGAAGGGGCTATATGGCTACACCTTC	NA	NA	TRBV10-2	TRBJ1-2
CASSLRLGQGITDTQYF	TGTGCCAGCAGCTTGCGTCTGGGACAGGGGATCACAGATACGCAGTATTTT	NA	TRBD1	TRBV11-2	TRBJ2-3
CAWSKSSGLSSYNEQFF	TGTGCCTGGAGTAAATCTAGCGGGCTGAGCTCCTACAATGAGCAGTTCTTC	NA	TRBD2	TRBV30	TRBJ2-1
CSVEGGGSRYNSPLHF	TGCAGCGTTGAAGGGGGGGGGAGCCGTTATAATTCACCCCTCCACTTT	NA	NA	TRBV29-1	TRBJ1-6
CASSLGSRDSSGNTIYF	TGCGCCAGCAGCTTGGGGTCCCGGGACAGCTCTGGAAACACCATATATTTT	NA	TRBD1	TRBV5-1	TRBJ1-3
CASGQLYSPLHF	TGTGCCAGCGGTCAGTTGTATTCACCCCTCCACTTT	few	NA	TRBV6-1	TRBJ1-6
CASSPTPQASAEQFF	TGTGCCAGCAGCCCGACCCCCCAAGCTAGCGCCGAGCAGTTCTTC	NA	NA	TRBV11-3	TRBJ2-1
CASSLTGGSHEQYF	TGTGCCAGTAGTTTGACAGGGGGCTCGCACGAGCAGTACTTC	few	TRBD1	TRBV19	TRBJ2-7
CASSSRTGGLAYNEQFF	TGTGCCAGCAGCTCGCGGACAGGGGGCCTAGCCTACAATGAGCAGTTCTTC	NA	TRBD1	TRBV7-9	TRBJ2-1
CASRYTGDQPQHF	TGTGCCAGCAGATACACAGGGGACCAGCCCCAGCATTTT	NA	TRBD1	TRBV6-5	TRBJ1-5
CASSSEREEETQYF	TGTGCCAGCAGCTCAGAGCGGGAGGAAGAGACCCAGTACTTC	once	TRBD2	TRBV7-9	TRBJ2-5
CASSLYTGMGTNNEQFF	TGTGCCAGCTCACTCTATACAGGGATGGGAACGAACAATGAGCAGTTCTTC	NA	NA	TRBV18	TRBJ2-1
CASSPAQPYYNEQFF	TGTGCCAGCAGCCCTGCTCAACCCTACTACAATGAGCAGTTCTTC	NA	NA	TRBV7-9	TRBJ2-1
CASSLGRGGSRELFF	TGTGCCAGCAGTTTGGGGAGAGGCGGGTCCCGGGAGCTGTTTTTT	NA	NA	TRBV28	TRBJ2-2
CASSLARGPTEAFF	TGCGCCAGCAGCTTGGCCAGGGGGCCCACTGAAGCTTTCTTT	NA	TRBD1	TRBV5-1	TRBJ1-1
CASSFLSRGYQETQYF	TGTGCCAGCAGCTTCCTCTCCCGCGGGTACCAAGAGACCCAGTACTTC	NA	NA	TRBV7-2	TRBJ2-5
CASSSRGGRGYTF	TGTGCCAGCAGCTCAAGGGGAGGGCGGGGCTACACCTTC	NA	NA	TRBV12-3/TRBV12-4	TRBJ1-2
CASTPAREAYNEQFF	TGTGCCAGTACCCCGGCGCGGGAGGCCTACAATGAGCAGTTCTTC	NA	TRBD2	TRBV19	TRBJ2-1
CASSPSLINEQFF	TGTGCCAGCTCACCTTCGTTAATCAATGAGCAGTTCTTC	NA	NA	TRBV18	TRBJ2-1
CASSFGRDSSGNTIYF	TGTGCCAGCAGTTTCGGTAGAGACAGCTCTGGAAACACCATATATTTT	NA	NA	TRBV6-5	TRBJ1-3
CASSYEASGNTIYF	TGTGCCAGCAGTTACGAGGCGTCTGGAAACACCATATATTTT	NA	NA	TRBV6-5	TRBJ1-3
CASSLTSSYEQYF	TGTGCCAGCAGTTTAACTAGCAGCTACGAGCAGTACTTC	NA	NA	TRBV12-3/TRBV12-4	TRBJ2-7
CSAGDRAYNEQFF	TGCAGCGCCGGGGACAGGGCCTACAATGAGCAGTTCTTC	NA	TRBD1	TRBV29-1	TRBJ2-1
CAWSEDSNEKLFF	TGTGCCTGGAGTGAAGACAGTAATGAAAAACTGTTTTTT	NA	NA	TRBV30	TRBJ1-4
CASSLGQGLSGNTIYF	TGCGCCAGCAGCTTGGGCCAGGGACTCTCTGGAAACACCATATATTTT	NA	NA	TRBV5-1	TRBJ1-3
CASSFQGSAGQPQHF	TGTGCCAGCAGTTTTCAGGGATCAGCAGGTCAGCCCCAGCATTTT	NA	NA	TRBV28	TRBJ1-5
CASIRKADFGLNTEAFF	TGTGCCAGCATTAGAAAGGCGGACTTCGGCCTGAACACTGAAGCTTTCTTT	NA	NA	TRBV2	TRBJ1-1
CASSRSVAPGTGQGLQFF	TGTGCCAGCAGCCGGTCCGTGGCCCCCGGGACGGGACAGGGTTTGCAGTTCTTC	NA	TRBD1	TRBV5-5	TRBJ2-1
CASSLAGAAYNEQFF	TGTGCCAGCAGCTTAGCGGGAGCAGCCTACAATGAGCAGTTCTTC	NA	NA	TRBV13	TRBJ2-1
CASSLRTGDGYTF	TGTGCCAGCAGCCTTCGGACAGGGGATGGCTACACCTTC	once	TRBD1	TRBV7-9	TRBJ1-2
CASRVNGQGAPPYEQYF	TGTGCAAGTCGCGTAAATGGACAGGGGGCTCCCCCCTACGAGCAGTACTTC	NA	NA	TRBV12-2	TRBJ2-7
CASSTLGGGHSEGQYF	TGTGCCAGCAGCACCCTAGGAGGGGGCCATAGTGAAGGGCAGTACTTC	NA	NA	TRBV9	TRBJ2-7
CAWSGLGSVQFF	TGTGCCTGGAGTGGACTAGGTTCGGTGCAGTTCTTC	NA	NA	TRBV30	TRBJ2-1
CASSRSGSSYNEQFF	TGTGCCAGCAGCCGTAGCGGGAGCTCCTACAATGAGCAGTTCTTC	NA	TRBD2	TRBV5-4	TRBJ2-1